The rows below give T cell receptor beta chains drawn from one sample of a study of cytomegalovirus exposure and HLA in healthy donors. This table comes from immunoSEQ multiplex PCR, and its TCRdb copy is limited to in-frame clones, with some not included. The repertoire holds about 31,000 clones, approximately 87% seen once, with around 3% in the top ten. The sequenced material came from PBMCs. These receptors were collected from a boy aged 10-17 years in good health and CMV-seronegative. Both conserved end residues are part of each CDR3. A D gene is named only where the DNA matches it firmly. Size is stated for part of the rows, as once, few or many counts, or as a class when the clone is expanded.

J gene	D gene	V gene	clone size	CDR3 protein	CDR3 DNA
TRBJ1-5	-	TRBV28	once	CASSFRGVRGNQPQHF	TGTGCCAGCAGTTTCCGGGGGGTCAGGGGCAATCAGCCCCAGCATTTT
TRBJ2-7	-	TRBV9	few	CASSKWDTGNYEQYF	TGTGCCAGCAGCAAATGGGACACAGGAAATTACGAGCAGTACTTC
TRBJ2-4	-	TRBV19	-	CASSPTALKNIQYF	TGTGCCAGTAGCCCGACAGCCCTCAAAAACATTCAGTACTTC
TRBJ2-2	TRBD2	TRBV5-4	-	CASSPGGGTEELFF	TGTGCCAGCAGCCCGGGCGGGGGGACGGAGGAGCTGTTTTTT
TRBJ1-4	TRBD1	TRBV10-1	-	CASNDRGPLPTNEKLFF	TGCGCCAGCAATGACAGGGGGCCTCTCCCAACTAATGAAAAACTGTTTTTT
TRBJ2-3	TRBD2	TRBV6-1	-	CASSDGLATDTQYF	TGTGCCAGCAGTGACGGACTAGCCACAGATACGCAGTATTTT
TRBJ1-2	-	TRBV4-1	-	CASSQDSAGADYGYTF	TGCGCCAGCAGCCAAGATTCGGCAGGGGCGGACTATGGCTACACCTTC
TRBJ1-5	-	TRBV12-2	few	CASRLDNRVNQPQHF	TGTGCAAGTCGCTTAGACAACAGGGTCAATCAGCCCCAGCATTTT
TRBJ2-3	-	TRBV5-1	-	CASSLVGRVTDTQYF	TGCGCCAGCAGCTTGGTAGGGAGAGTCACAGATACGCAGTATTTT
TRBJ2-7	-	TRBV29-1	-	CSVGNSPSYEQYF	TGCAGCGTCGGGAACTCCCCCTCCTACGAGCAGTACTTC